This T cell receptor beta chain came from a study of siplizumab effects on memory and regulatory T cells. V shed 4 bases and J 2 bases; nucleotides not matched to a gene: 7. From germline, CDR1 is SGHDN and CDR2 FVKESK. The CDR3 totals 15 residues. Study-wide results and caveats: A naive or memory phenotype could not be assigned to roughly 75-96% of the proliferating CD4+ or CD8+ clones. Mean Treg-derived proportions of mappable alloreactive CD4+ clones were approximately 69% for siplizumab and roughly 30% for controls. Greater diversity than memory cells seemed evident in naive T cells, which also appeared to be major alloresponse contributors. Siplizumab significantly reduced alloreactive sequences traceable to unstimulated CD4+ memory cells.

The repertoire was sequenced with immunoSEQ multiplex PCR; TCRdb's copy has only in-frame clones and lacks some. The sample carries 100,000 to 120,000 clones, more than 90% recorded once. With respect to this clone: Its cognate antigen is unknown.

The source of this sequence is a human donor in good health. The chain recombines TRBV14 with TRBJ1-1, with TRBD1 matching 7 bases. The sequenced sample consisted of CD4+ T cells sorted from blood. Here the CDR3 reads CASSRSGTENTEAFF. The CDR3 DNA sequence: TGTGCCAGCAGCCGTTCTGGGACAGAAAACACTGAAGCTTTCTTT.